This record concerns one T cell receptor beta chain sequence. The data were obtained in a study of blood T cell repertoires in COVID-19. CDR3 size: 17 residues. J gave up 5 bases and V 3 bases, and 8 bases lay outside the gene matches. From germline, CDR1 is LGHDT and CDR2 YNNKEL (reference sequence). In the original processing: The authors estimated nucleated cell counts from reference gene primer amplification. Produced via immunoSEQ multiplex PCR; TCRdb's table is partial and in-frame only. Clonal size and the V and J genes are those of that table, whereas D and trimming came from the DNA. The sample contains approximately 250,000 clones, around four fifths of which appear only once.

Sequenced sample: peripheral blood. This chain links TRBV3-1 (or the pseudogene TRBV3-2) with TRBJ2-3; 13 bases map to TRBD2. The TCR was taken from a man in his sixties who had recovered from COVID-19. The CDR3 DNA reads TGTGCCAGCAGCCATCGGACTAGCGGGAGTTTAGGAGATACGCAGTATTTT. Protein product: CASSHRTSGSLGDTQYF.